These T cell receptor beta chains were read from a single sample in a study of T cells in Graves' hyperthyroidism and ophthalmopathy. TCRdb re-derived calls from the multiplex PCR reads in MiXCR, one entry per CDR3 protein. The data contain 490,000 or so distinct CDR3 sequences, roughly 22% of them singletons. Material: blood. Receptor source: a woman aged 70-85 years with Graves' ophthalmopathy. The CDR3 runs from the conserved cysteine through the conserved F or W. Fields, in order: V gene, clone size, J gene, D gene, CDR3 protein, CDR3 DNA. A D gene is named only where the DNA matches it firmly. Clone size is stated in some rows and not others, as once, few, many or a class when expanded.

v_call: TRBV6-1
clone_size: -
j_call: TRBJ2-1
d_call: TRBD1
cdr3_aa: CASSEAGTGGYNEQFF
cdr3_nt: TGTGCCAGCAGTGAGGCCGGGACAGGGGGATACAATGAGCAGTTCTTC

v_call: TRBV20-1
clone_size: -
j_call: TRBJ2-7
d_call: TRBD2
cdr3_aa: CSAWTSESEQYF
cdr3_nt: TGCAGTGCCTGGACTAGCGAAAGTGAGCAGTACTTC

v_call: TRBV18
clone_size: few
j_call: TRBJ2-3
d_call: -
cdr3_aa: CASSPPGPDTQYF
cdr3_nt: TGTGCCAGCTCACCACCGGGTCCAGATACGCAGTATTTT

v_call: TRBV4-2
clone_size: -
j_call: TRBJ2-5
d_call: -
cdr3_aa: CASSQVGGEETQYF
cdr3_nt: TGTGCCAGCAGCCAAGTAGGGGGGGAAGAGACCCAGTACTTC

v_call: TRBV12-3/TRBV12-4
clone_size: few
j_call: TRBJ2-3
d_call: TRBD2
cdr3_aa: CASSIIAGGADTQYF
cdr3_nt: TGTGCCAGCAGTATAATAGCGGGAGGGGCAGATACGCAGTATTTT

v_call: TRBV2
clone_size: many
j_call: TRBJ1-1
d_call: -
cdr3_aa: CASSEGAWNTEAFF
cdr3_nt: TGTGCCAGCAGTGAGGGCGCCTGGAACACTGAAGCTTTCTTT

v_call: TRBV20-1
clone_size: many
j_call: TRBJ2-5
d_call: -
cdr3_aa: CSASRGAGETQYF
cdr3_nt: TGCAGTGCTAGCCGGGGCGCGGGAGAGACCCAGTACTTC

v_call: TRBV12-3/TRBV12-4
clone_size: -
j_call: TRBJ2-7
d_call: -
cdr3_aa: CASSLGSPIYYEQYF
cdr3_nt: TGTGCCAGCAGTTTGGGGTCACCGATATATTACGAGCAGTACTTC

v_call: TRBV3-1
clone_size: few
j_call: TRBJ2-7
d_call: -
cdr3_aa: CASSQGLFYEQYF
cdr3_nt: TGTGCCAGCAGCCAGGGACTGTTCTACGAGCAGTACTTC

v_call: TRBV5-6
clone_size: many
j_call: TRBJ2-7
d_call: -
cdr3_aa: CASSLGGFYEQYF
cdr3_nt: TGTGCCAGCAGCTTGGGAGGTTTCTACGAGCAGTACTTC

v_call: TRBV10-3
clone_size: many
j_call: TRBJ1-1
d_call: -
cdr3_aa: CATNFGTEAFF
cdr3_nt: TGTGCCACCAACTTTGGGACTGAAGCTTTCTTT

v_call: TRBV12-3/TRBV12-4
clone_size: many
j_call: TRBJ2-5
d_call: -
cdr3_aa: CASKTGVGWTQYF
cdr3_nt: TGTGCCAGCAAAACGGGCGTAGGGTGGACCCAGTACTTC

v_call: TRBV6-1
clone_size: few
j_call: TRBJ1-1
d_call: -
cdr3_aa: CASSEVNRNTEAFF
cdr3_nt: TGTGCCAGCAGTGAAGTTAACCGTAACACTGAAGCTTTCTTT

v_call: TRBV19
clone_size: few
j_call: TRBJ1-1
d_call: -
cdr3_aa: CASSPFRRATEAFF
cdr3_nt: TGTGCCAGTAGTCCATTTCGAAGGGCAACTGAAGCTTTCTTT

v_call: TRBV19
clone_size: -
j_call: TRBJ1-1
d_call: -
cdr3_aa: CASSISHRTVGAEAFF
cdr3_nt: TGTGCCAGTAGTATCTCACACAGGACAGTGGGTGCGGAAGCTTTCTTT

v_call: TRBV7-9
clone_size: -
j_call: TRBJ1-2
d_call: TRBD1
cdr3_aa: CASSPTGGNYGYTF
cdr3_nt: TGTGCCAGCAGCCCGACAGGGGGCAACTATGGCTACACCTTC

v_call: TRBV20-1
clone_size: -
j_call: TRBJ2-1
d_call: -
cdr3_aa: CSVKRGVDEQFF
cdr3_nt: TGCAGTGTTAAGAGGGGGGTCGATGAGCAGTTCTTC

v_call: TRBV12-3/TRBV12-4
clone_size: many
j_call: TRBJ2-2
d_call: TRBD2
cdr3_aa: CASSPGTSGNTGELFF
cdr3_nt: TGTGCCAGCAGCCCCGGGACTAGCGGTAACACCGGGGAGCTGTTTTTT

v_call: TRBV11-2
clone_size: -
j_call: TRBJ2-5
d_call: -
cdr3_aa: CASSLLRNLYQETQYF
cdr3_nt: TGTGCCAGCAGCTTACTAAGGAACCTGTATCAAGAGACCCAGTACTTC

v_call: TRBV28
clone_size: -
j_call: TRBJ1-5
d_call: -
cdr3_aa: CASSRGQLGQPQHF
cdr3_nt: TGTGCCAGCAGTCGCGGACAGCTAGGTCAGCCCCAGCATTTT

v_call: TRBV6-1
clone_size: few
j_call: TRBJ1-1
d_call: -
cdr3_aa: CASSPSRGRREAFF
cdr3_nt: TGTGCCAGCAGTCCTTCCAGGGGAAGACGTGAAGCTTTCTTT

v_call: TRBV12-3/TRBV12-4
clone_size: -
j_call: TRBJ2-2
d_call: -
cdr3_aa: CASSLRPPGELFF
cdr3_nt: TGTGCCAGCAGTTTACGGCCCCCCGGGGAGCTGTTTTTT

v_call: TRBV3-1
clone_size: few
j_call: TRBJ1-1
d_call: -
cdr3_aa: CASSQVSVANTEAFF
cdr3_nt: TGTGCCAGCAGCCAAGTCTCGGTAGCCAACACTGAAGCTTTCTTT

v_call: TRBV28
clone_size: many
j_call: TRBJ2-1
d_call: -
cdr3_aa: CASSFEASYNEQFF
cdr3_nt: TGTGCCAGCAGTTTTGAAGCCTCCTACAATGAGCAGTTCTTC

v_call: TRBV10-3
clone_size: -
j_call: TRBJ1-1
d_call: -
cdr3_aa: CAISESGGGAFF
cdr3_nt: TGTGCCATCAGTGAGTCGGGGGGGGGAGCTTTCTTT

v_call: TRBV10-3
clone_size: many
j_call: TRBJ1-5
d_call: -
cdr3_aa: CAISESISGQPQHF
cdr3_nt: TGTGCCATCAGTGAGTCGATTTCGGGGCAGCCCCAGCATTTT

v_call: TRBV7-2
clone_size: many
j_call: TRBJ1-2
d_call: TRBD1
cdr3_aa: CASRLRQGNYGYTF
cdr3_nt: TGTGCCAGCAGACTGAGACAGGGCAACTATGGCTACACCTTC

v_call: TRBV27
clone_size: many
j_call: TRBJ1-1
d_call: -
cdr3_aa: CASSLSAGVGTEAFF
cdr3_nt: TGTGCCAGCAGTTTGTCGGCAGGGGTGGGAACTGAAGCTTTCTTT

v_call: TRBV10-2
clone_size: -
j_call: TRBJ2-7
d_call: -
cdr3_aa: CAKEWGQHYEQYF
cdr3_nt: TGCGCCAAAGAGTGGGGACAACACTACGAGCAGTACTTC

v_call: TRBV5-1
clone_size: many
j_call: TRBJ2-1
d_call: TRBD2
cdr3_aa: CASSPQGLAVGNEQFF
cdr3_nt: TGCGCCAGCAGCCCACAGGGACTAGCGGTCGGGAATGAGCAGTTCTTC

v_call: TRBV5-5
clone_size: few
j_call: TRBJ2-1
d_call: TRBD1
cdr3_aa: CASSLLGQGYNEQFF
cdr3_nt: TGTGCCAGCAGCTTGCTCGGACAGGGCTACAATGAGCAGTTCTTC

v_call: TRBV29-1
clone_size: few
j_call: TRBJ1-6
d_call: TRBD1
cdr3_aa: CSAGDRGNSPLHF
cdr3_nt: TGCAGCGCGGGTGACAGGGGGAATTCACCCCTCCACTTT

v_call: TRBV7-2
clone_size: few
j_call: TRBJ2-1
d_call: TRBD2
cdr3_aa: CASSRMSGSYNEQFF
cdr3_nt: TGTGCCAGCAGCCGCATGAGCGGGAGTTACAATGAGCAGTTCTTC